This T cell receptor beta chain was sequenced during a study of OX40 agonist ivuxolimab in advanced cancers. Whole-study context: Ivuxolimab is a fully human IgG2 antibody that activates OX40 (CD134). The dose-escalation group included hepatocellular carcinoma, melanoma, renal cell carcinoma and head and neck cancer.

Study-wide findings and caveats: The specificity for antigen of the expanded peripheral T cells was not determined.

This clone is a singleton in its sample. Its antigen remains unknown. Sequencing used immunoSEQ multiplex PCR; TCRdb keeps in-frame clones, though not all of them. The sample has roughly 63,000 clones, approximately 89% seen once. The CDR3 covers 18 residues. Trimming took 6 bases from V and 4 from J; bases not matched to a gene: 16. From germline, CDR1 is SEHNR and CDR2 FQNEAQ (reference sequence). The sequencing here drew on CD4+ or CD8+ T cells sorted from blood, taken in a trial of the OX40 agonist ivuxolimab. The sequence was obtained from an adult with an advanced solid tumor such as melanoma, head and neck, liver or kidney cancer. V gene TRBV7-9 combines with J gene TRBJ1-4, with TRBD1 matching over 8 bases. This chain's CDR3 is CASRPGQGGSLVNEKLFF. Written as DNA, the CDR3 is TGTGCCAGCAGACCCGGACAGGGCGGTAGCCTAGTTAATGAAAAACTGTTTTTT.